The 19 T cell receptor beta chains given below trace back to one sample, sequenced in a study of PD-1 blockade in mismatch repair-deficient tumors. Using immunoSEQ multiplex PCR, the repertoire was profiled, and TCRdb retains in-frame clones only, with some absent. Here the sample spans 80,000 to 130,000 clones, roughly four fifths being singletons. Material: peripheral blood, obtained approximately 35 weeks after starting pembrolizumab. Receptor source: an adult with mismatch repair-deficient cancer.

The chain combines TRBV6-5 with TRBJ2-2, with D perhaps TRBD1 or TRBD2 (6 bases each). V was pared by 6 bases and J by 7 bases, with 15 bases between. The CDR3 extends over 14 amino acids. The germline V gene encodes CDR1 MNHEY and CDR2 SVGAGI. The CDR3 nucleotides are TGTGCCAGCAGGCCCCGGGGGCCTGGCGGGGAGCTGTTTTTT. Amino acid sequence: CASRPRGPGGELFF.

V is TRBV15 and J is TRBJ1-5, with TRBD1 as a possible D gene (5 bases). CDR1 LNHNV and CDR2 YYDKDF come from the germline V gene (reference sequence). Deletions cut 5 bases from V and 7 bases from J, with 15 bases between. CDR3 length: 14 residues. The CDR3 region is CATSEAGVGQPQHF. The CDR3 DNA is TGTGCCACCAGCGAAGCGGGGGTGGGACAGCCCCAGCATTTT.

The rearrangement uses TRBV7-6 and TRBJ2-2; no clear D gene. Trimming left V 4 bases short and J 0 bases short, with 6 bases between. CDR1 is SGHVS, CDR2 FNYEAQ, per germline. The CDR3 spans 14 residues. The CDR3 protein is CASSSNPNTGELFF. The CDR3 bases are TGTGCCAGCAGCTCAAACCCGAACACCGGGGAGCTGTTTTTT.

The V call is TRBV30, the J call TRBJ2-7; 7 bases fit TRBD1. V shed 1 base, J shed 3 bases, and the junction held 3 bases outside the gene matches. This CDR3 spans 13 amino acids. CDR1 and CDR2 (germline): GTSNPN, SVGIG (reference sequence). For the CDR3, the DNA is TGTGCCTGGAGTGAGGGGACAGACTACGAGCAGTACTTC. Encoded protein: CAWSEGTDYEQYF.

This clone was picked up one time. The genes are TRBV12-5 and TRBJ2-3, with D possibly matching TRBD2 (6 bases). The CDR3 consists of 15 residues. Trimming took 10 bases from V and 0 from J, leaving 17 bases between them. Germline-derived CDR1 and CDR2 are LGHNT and FRNRAP. The CDR3 loop reads CAIGSAGLSTDTQYF. The CDR3 DNA reads as TGTGCTATTGGGTCGGCGGGGCTGAGCACAGATACGCAGTATTTT.

The chain couples TRBV2 to TRBJ1-5, with TRBD1 matching 7 bases. Germline V gene data show CDR1 as SNHLY and CDR2 as FYNNEI. This CDR3 has 14 residues. V was clipped by 6 bases and J by 7 bases; unmatched bases: 9. The CDR3 here is CASRPGQREQPQHF. Written as DNA, the CDR3 is TGTGCCAGCAGGCCGGGACAGAGGGAACAGCCCCAGCATTTT.

The rearrangement uses TRBV5-1 and TRBJ1-1; D remains unclear. This CDR3 has 15 residues. Germline assignment: CDR1 SGHRS and CDR2 YFSETQ. Trimming removed 4 bases from V and 4 bases from J, with 17 bases in between. DNA of the CDR3: TGCGCCAGCAGCCCGGAGGTCAGTCGGGCCACTGAAGCTTTCTTT. Translated: CASSPEVSRATEAFF. The complete variable domain, with remaining parts taken from reference TRBV5-1 and TRBJ1-1, reads KAGVTQTPRYLIKTRGQQVTLSCSPISGHRSVSWYQQTPGQGLQFLFEYFSETQRNKGNFPGRFSGRQFSNSRSEMNVSTLELGDSALYLCASSPEVSRATEAFFGQGTRLTVV.

This sequence joins TRBV4-2 and TRBJ2-6; the D gene is possibly TRBD2 (5 bases). From germline, CDR1 is LGHNA and CDR2 YNFKEQ. V dropped 1 base and J dropped 2 bases, with 9 bases sitting between them. The CDR3 is made up of 16 amino acids. The CDR3 DNA reads as TGTGCCAGCAGCCAAGTGGACGGGGCTGGGGCCAACGTCCTGACTTTC. Its translation is CASSQVDGAGANVLTF.

The gene calls are TRBV7-2 and TRBJ2-5, with 10 positions matching TRBD1. The CDR3 length is 13 residues. The V and J ends lost 3 bases and 6 bases, in that order; junction bases with no gene match: 1. Germline assignment: CDR1 SGHTA and CDR2 FQGNSA. CDR3 DNA: TGTGCCAGCAGCTTTGACAGGGGGCAGACCCAGTACTTC. This encodes CASSFDRGQTQYF.

The chain employs TRBV11-3 and TRBJ2-1, with a tentative D call TRBD1 (6 bases). This CDR3 comprises 15 residues. CDR1 is SGHNT, CDR2 YENEEA, per germline. The V end was cut by 1 base, the J end by 4 bases, with 11 bases between. In DNA form, the CDR3 reads TGTGCCAGCAGCTTAGGAAAGGGGGAATACAATGAGCAGTTCTTC. Its protein product is CASSLGKGEYNEQFF.

This CDR3 reads CASSQLAGGRHEQYF. CDR3 sequence (DNA): TGCGCCAGCAGCCAGCTAGCGGGAGGGCGCCACGAGCAGTACTTC. The chain joins TRBV4-1 to TRBJ2-7; TRBD2 agrees at 12 bases. The CDR3 is 15 amino acids. Per the germline V gene, CDR1 is MGHRA and CDR2 is YSYEKL. J lost 5 bases, V lost 3 bases, and 5 bases had no gene match.

The gene calls are TRBV4-2 and TRBJ2-7, with TRBD2 identical over 8 bases. This CDR3 comprises 15 residues. After removal of 0 bases from V and 0 bases from J, the junction contained 1 base not matched to a gene. Germline V gene sequence: CDR1 LGHNA, CDR2 YNFKEQ. The chain's CDR3 is CASSQEREDSYEQYF. The CDR3 region has the DNA TGTGCCAGCAGCCAAGAGCGGGAGGACTCCTACGAGCAGTACTTC.

This clone was seen a single time. The chain carries TRBV18 and TRBJ1-5; no reliable D call. CDR1 and CDR2 (germline): KGHSH, LQKENI. The CDR3 sequence is 15 residues long. The germline V and J ends were trimmed by 6 bases and 0 bases, with 12 bases remaining between them. CDR3 coding DNA: TGTGCCAGCTCCCCAACCCATGGTAGCAATCAGCCCCAGCATTTT. Translating gives CASSPTHGSNQPQHF.

This chain joins TRBV7-8 and TRBJ2-7, with TRBD2 identical over 13 bases. The J segment lost 4 bases and the V segment lost 5 bases, leaving 8 bases of the junction unmatched. The CDR3 is 16 amino acids. Germline V gene sequence: CDR1 SGHVS, CDR2 FQNEAQ. The CDR3 DNA reads TGTGCCAGCAGCCCGACTAGCGGGAGGAACATATACGAGCAGTACTTC. Its translation is CASSPTSGRNIYEQYF.

The count of this clone is one. The CDR3 loop reads CASSLTLNYGYTF. CDR3 DNA sequence: TGTGCCAGCAGCTTGACACTTAACTATGGCTACACCTTC. This chain joins TRBV7-2 and TRBJ1-2, with D uncertain. This CDR3 is built from 13 residues. Germline V gene sequence: CDR1 SGHTA, CDR2 FQGNSA. V was trimmed by 3 bases and J by 1 base, leaving 6 bases between them.

This clone was counted once. V gene TRBV7-3 combines with J gene TRBJ2-1; 15 bases align to TRBD2. Germline assignment: CDR1 SGHTA and CDR2 FQGTGA. V shed 8 bases and J 12 bases; nucleotides not matched to a gene: 11. This CDR3 comprises 15 residues. CDR3 in DNA: TGTGCCAGCTCCCCCGGACTAGCGGGAGGGTCTTGGCAGTTCTTC. Its protein product is CASSPGLAGGSWQFF.

This chain uses TRBV2 with TRBJ2-1, with D tentatively TRBD2 (7 bases). V lost 6 bases and J lost 6, with 15 bases in between. CDR3 length: 14 amino acids. Per germline, CDR1 SNHLY and CDR2 FYNNEI. CDR3 nucleotides: TGTGCCAGCAGAGGGGGGGTTTCGGTCAATGAGCAGTTCTTC. Residues: CASRGGVSVNEQFF.

This sequence joins TRBV5-4 and TRBJ2-1; 10 bases are shared with TRBD2. This CDR3 region has 15 residues. J was trimmed by 6 bases and V by 0 bases; bases with no gene match: 3. Per germline, CDR1 SGHNT and CDR2 YYREEE (reference sequence). The CDR3 DNA sequence: TGTGCCAGCAGCTTGGAGGGACTAGCGTTCAATGAGCAGTTCTTC. Its translation is CASSLEGLAFNEQFF.

The chain is built from TRBV5-1 and TRBJ2-3; 13 nucleotides align to TRBD2. The trim removed 3 bases at V and 3 bases at J, leaving 7 bases unmatched. There are 17 residues in the CDR3. Germline values: CDR1 SGHRS, CDR2 YFSETQ. The CDR3 region is CASSWTSGSLETDTQYF. CDR3 in DNA: TGCGCCAGCAGCTGGACTAGCGGGAGTCTAGAAACAGATACGCAGTATTTT.